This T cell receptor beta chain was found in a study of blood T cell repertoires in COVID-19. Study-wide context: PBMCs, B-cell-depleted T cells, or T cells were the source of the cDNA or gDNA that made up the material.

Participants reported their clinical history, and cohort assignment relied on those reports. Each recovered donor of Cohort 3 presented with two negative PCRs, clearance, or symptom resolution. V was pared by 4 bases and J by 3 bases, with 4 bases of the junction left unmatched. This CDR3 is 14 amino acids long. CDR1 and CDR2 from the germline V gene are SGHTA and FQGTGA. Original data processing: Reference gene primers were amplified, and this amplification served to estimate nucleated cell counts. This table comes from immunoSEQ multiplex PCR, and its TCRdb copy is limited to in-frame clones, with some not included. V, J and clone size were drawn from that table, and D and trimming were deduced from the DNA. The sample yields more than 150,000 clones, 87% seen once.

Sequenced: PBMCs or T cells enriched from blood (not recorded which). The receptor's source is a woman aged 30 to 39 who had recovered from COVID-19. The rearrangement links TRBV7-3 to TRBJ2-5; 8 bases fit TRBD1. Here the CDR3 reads CASSYSGQEETQYF. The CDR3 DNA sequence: TGTGCCAGCAGCTACTCGGGACAGGAAGAGACCCAGTACTTC.